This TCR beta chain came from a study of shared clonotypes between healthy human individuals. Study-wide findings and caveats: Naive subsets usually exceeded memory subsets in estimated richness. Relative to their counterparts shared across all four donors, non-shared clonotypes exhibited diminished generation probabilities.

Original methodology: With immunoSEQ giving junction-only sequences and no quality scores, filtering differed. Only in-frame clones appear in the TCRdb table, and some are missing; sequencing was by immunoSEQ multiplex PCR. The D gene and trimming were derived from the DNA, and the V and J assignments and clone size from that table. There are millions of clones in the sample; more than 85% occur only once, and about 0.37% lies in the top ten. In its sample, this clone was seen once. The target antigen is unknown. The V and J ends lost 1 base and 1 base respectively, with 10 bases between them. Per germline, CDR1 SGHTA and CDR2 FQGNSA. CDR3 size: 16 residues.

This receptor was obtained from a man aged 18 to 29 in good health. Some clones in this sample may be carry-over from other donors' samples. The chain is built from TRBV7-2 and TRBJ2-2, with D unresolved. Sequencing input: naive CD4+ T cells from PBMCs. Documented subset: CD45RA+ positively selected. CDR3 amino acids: CASSLVPAQNTGELFF. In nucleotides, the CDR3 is TGTGCCAGCAGCTTAGTCCCGGCTCAGAACACCGGGGAGCTGTTTTTT.